This record concerns one T cell receptor (beta chain) sequence. The antigen remains undetermined. Germline lookup yields CDR1 SGDLS and CDR2 YYNGEE. CDR3 length: 14 residues. V was shortened by 0 bases and J by 8 bases, with 14 bases between the two germline ends. The data belong to a study of CD8 T cells in ankylosing spondylitis. Points from the study as a whole: Roughly 8 highly homologous variants made up a TCR beta motif that seemed to typify ankylosing spondylitis blood. Earlier work had already found some motif variants in reactive arthritis synovial fluid and blood. In ankylosing spondylitis patients, matched synovial fluid reportedly showed significant enrichment of disease-linked clones.

Quantitative 5'-RACE was performed with molecular barcodes, and it yielded the TCR beta libraries. MiXCR, run by TCRdb on the 5' RACE reads, gives a single entry per CDR3 protein. The data contain 250,000 to 350,000 distinct CDR3 sequences, 15% to 20% of them singletons. The receptor was derived from a male donor with ankylosing spondylitis or in good health (not recorded which). The chain joins TRBV9 to TRBJ1-2; no reliable D call. What was sequenced was blood, either unsorted or a sorted T cell fraction (not recorded which). The CDR3 DNA sequence: TGTGCCAGCAGCGTAGCTCTTTTGGGAGGGGGCTACACCTTC. Translating it yields CASSVALLGGGYTF.